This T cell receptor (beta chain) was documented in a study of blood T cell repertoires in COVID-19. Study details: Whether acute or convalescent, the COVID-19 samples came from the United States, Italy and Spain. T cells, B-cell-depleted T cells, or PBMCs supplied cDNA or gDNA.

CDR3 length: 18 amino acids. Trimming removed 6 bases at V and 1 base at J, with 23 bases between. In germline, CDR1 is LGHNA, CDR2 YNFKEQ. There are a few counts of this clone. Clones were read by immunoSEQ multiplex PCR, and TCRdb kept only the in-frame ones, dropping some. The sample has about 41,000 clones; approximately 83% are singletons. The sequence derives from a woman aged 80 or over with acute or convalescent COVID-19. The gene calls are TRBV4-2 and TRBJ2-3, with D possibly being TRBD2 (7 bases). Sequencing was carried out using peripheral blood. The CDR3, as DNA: TGTGCCAGCAGTACGGGTTTGGGAGGCGGGGGCCGCACAGATACGCAGTATTTT. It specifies CASSTGLGGGGRTDTQYF.